The rows below give T cell receptor beta chains drawn from one sample of a study of cytomegalovirus exposure and HLA in healthy donors. Assay used: immunoSEQ multiplex PCR; TCRdb lists only in-frame clones, some missing. The table has about 160,000 clones, approximately 78% seen once. The sample taken for sequencing was PBMCs. The receptor set was obtained from a woman in her twenties or thirties in good health and CMV-seropositive. CDR3s include the opening cysteine and the closing phenylalanine or tryptophan. Each record gives: CDR3 DNA, CDR3 protein, D gene, J gene, clone size, V gene. A D gene is named only where the DNA matches it firmly. The listing skips clone size in some rows; elsewhere it reads once, few, many or a size class.

CDR3 DNA: TGTGCCTGGACCCGGGATTTCGGAGAAAAACTGTTTTTT
CDR3 protein: CAWTRDFGEKLFF
D gene: .
J gene: TRBJ1-4
clone size: .
V gene: TRBV30

CDR3 DNA: TGTGCCAGCAGCGTAGGACTAGCGGGGGGTAGCACAGATACGCAGTATTTT
CDR3 protein: CASSVGLAGGSTDTQYF
D gene: TRBD2
J gene: TRBJ2-3
clone size: once
V gene: TRBV9

CDR3 DNA: TGTGCCAGCGGGGGCAGCACCTACGAGCAGTACTTC
CDR3 protein: CASGGSTYEQYF
D gene: .
J gene: TRBJ2-7
clone size: .
V gene: TRBV4-2

CDR3 DNA: TGTGCCAGCAGTTTAAGCACCGGATGGGGGGATGGAAACACCATATATTTT
CDR3 protein: CASSLSTGWGDGNTIYF
D gene: .
J gene: TRBJ1-3
clone size: .
V gene: TRBV28

CDR3 DNA: TGTGCCAGCAGTGACTCGGCCGTTACTCGGACAGGGGCTGGCTACACCTTC
CDR3 protein: CASSDSAVTRTGAGYTF
D gene: TRBD1
J gene: TRBJ1-2
clone size: once
V gene: TRBV6-4

CDR3 DNA: TGTGCCAGCAGCTTTGATTGGACAGGCTACTACGAGCAGTACTTC
CDR3 protein: CASSFDWTGYYEQYF
D gene: TRBD1
J gene: TRBJ2-7
clone size: .
V gene: TRBV4-2

CDR3 DNA: TGTGCCAGCAGCCCCACGGGCGGGATCACAGATACGCAGTATTTT
CDR3 protein: CASSPTGGITDTQYF
D gene: .
J gene: TRBJ2-3
clone size: .
V gene: TRBV7-9

CDR3 DNA: TGTGCCAGCAGTGTTGAGAGAGTCTCTGGAAACACCATATATTTT
CDR3 protein: CASSVERVSGNTIYF
D gene: .
J gene: TRBJ1-3
clone size: .
V gene: TRBV2

CDR3 DNA: TGTGCCAGCAGGAATACTAGAGGCTATGGCTACACCTTC
CDR3 protein: CASRNTRGYGYTF
D gene: .
J gene: TRBJ1-2
clone size: .
V gene: TRBV6-5

CDR3 DNA: TGTGCCAGCAGCTTGGGGCAGGGGGCGGATCAGCCCCAGCATTTT
CDR3 protein: CASSLGQGADQPQHF
D gene: TRBD1
J gene: TRBJ1-5
clone size: .
V gene: TRBV5-6

CDR3 DNA: TGTGCCAGCAGCTTAGAATGGCCAAACACTGAAGCTTTCTTT
CDR3 protein: CASSLEWPNTEAFF
D gene: .
J gene: TRBJ1-1
clone size: .
V gene: TRBV7-9

CDR3 DNA: TGTGCTAGCAAGTTAGAGCAGGCCTACGAGCAGTACTTC
CDR3 protein: CASKLEQAYEQYF
D gene: .
J gene: TRBJ2-7
clone size: few
V gene: TRBV7-8

CDR3 DNA: TGTGCCATCAGTGACAAGCAGAACACCGGGGAGCTGTTTTTT
CDR3 protein: CAISDKQNTGELFF
D gene: .
J gene: TRBJ2-2
clone size: .
V gene: TRBV10-3

CDR3 DNA: TGTGCCAGCAGGGCTGTTTATGGCTACACCTTC
CDR3 protein: CASRAVYGYTF
D gene: .
J gene: TRBJ1-2
clone size: .
V gene: TRBV28

CDR3 DNA: TGTGCCAGCAGTTTGACAGGGACTGGTGGAAACACCATATATTTT
CDR3 protein: CASSLTGTGGNTIYF
D gene: TRBD1
J gene: TRBJ1-3
clone size: .
V gene: TRBV27

CDR3 DNA: TGCGCCAGCAGCCAAGAGCCAGCGGGGGGGTTCGGGGAGCTGTTTTTT
CDR3 protein: CASSQEPAGGFGELFF
D gene: TRBD2
J gene: TRBJ2-2
clone size: .
V gene: TRBV4-3

CDR3 DNA: TGCGCCAGCAGCAACGGGGGCACAGATACGCAGTATTTT
CDR3 protein: CASSNGGTDTQYF
D gene: .
J gene: TRBJ2-3
clone size: .
V gene: TRBV5-1

CDR3 DNA: TGTGCCAGCAGCTCCTCTAGTACCGGCACAGATACGCAGTATTTT
CDR3 protein: CASSSSSTGTDTQYF
D gene: .
J gene: TRBJ2-3
clone size: .
V gene: TRBV7-3

CDR3 DNA: TGTGCCAGCAGCCTGGGGACATTTGATAGCAATCAGCCCCAGCATTTT
CDR3 protein: CASSLGTFDSNQPQHF
D gene: .
J gene: TRBJ1-5
clone size: .
V gene: TRBV7-8

CDR3 DNA: TGTGCCAGCAGCGTGGGGGGACAGCAAAATTACTTTCGCTACAATGAGCAGTTCTTC
CDR3 protein: CASSVGGQQNYFRYNEQFF
D gene: .
J gene: TRBJ2-1
clone size: .
V gene: TRBV5-4